The rows below give T cell receptor beta chains drawn from one sample of a study of cytomegalovirus exposure and HLA in healthy donors. The assay was immunoSEQ multiplex PCR, and TCRdb's table has in-frame clones only and misses some. The table includes about 310,000 clones, approximately 86% detected once. Specimen: PBMCs. These receptors came from a young man in good health and CMV-seronegative. The conserved cysteine and the conserved F or W are not part of the CDR3 here.

>TRBJ2-2|TRBV4-3
ASSMSQGGPGELF
>TRBJ2-3|TRBV7-9
ASALAGGPRDTQY
>TRBJ1-2|TRBV19
ASSRSQGNYGYT
>TRBJ2-7|TRBV16
ASSFGTGGSYEQY
>TRBJ1-6|TRBV2
ASSSPGSYNSPLH
>TRBJ2-2|TRBV5-1
ASSSAQGPVPNTGELF
>TRBJ1-4|TRBV19
ASSKGLLVGEKLF
>TRBJ2-2|TRBV6-5
ASSSPGAITGELF
>TRBJ1-1|TRBV7-2
ASSLGQGLGAF
>TRBJ1-1|TRBV6-6
ASSWGTAAF
>TRBJ2-2|TRBV9
ASRGGAATGELF
>TRBJ2-7|TRBV7-2
ASSLAGGGNEQY
>TRBJ2-5|TRBV4-3
ASSQSRGFQETQY
>TRBJ2-1|TRBV27
ASSADRVRF
>TRBJ1-6|TRBV9
ASSATGGSGSPLH
>TRBJ1-1|TRBV7-9
ASSLIWGESDTEAF
>TRBJ2-1|TRBV5-1
ASSPVDRGDYNEQF
>TRBJ1-2|TRBV29-1
SDLGQGASGYT
>TRBJ2-2|TRBV6-5
ASKSGGELF
>TRBJ1-1|TRBV18
ASSPLDSTEAF
>TRBJ2-7|TRBV27
ASSLRGRYEQY
>TRBJ1-2|TRBV9
ASYDRNYGYT
>TRBJ2-7|TRBV25-1
ASSPGGTYEQY
>TRBJ2-7|TRBV7-2
ASSLAAGTGIGYEQY
>TRBJ1-3|TRBV28
ASMEQGIGGNTIY
>TRBJ1-2|TRBV6-1
ASSSDRESYT
>TRBJ1-4|TRBV2
ASSSQGISTTNEKLF
>TRBJ1-1|TRBV19
ASTMGGGRTEAF
>TRBJ2-5|TRBV11-3
ASSHGQETQY
>TRBJ1-4|TRBV19
ASSPRTGSDEKLF
>TRBJ1-6|TRBV23-1
ASSRGQGYSPLH
>TRBJ1-5|TRBV6-5
ASSSRGQINQPQH
>TRBJ2-7|TRBV5-1
ASSLGGQGSYEQY
>TRBJ2-2|TRBV6-4
ASSRGRANTGELF
>TRBJ2-7|TRBV7-8
ASSQGRLFTLTYEQY
>TRBJ2-5|TRBV6-5
ASRRDLGETQY
>TRBJ2-1|TRBV6-1
ASDRRSGGRNEQF
>TRBJ1-5|TRBV10-3
AISKGEGRIQPQH
>TRBJ2-3|TRBV7-8
ASSLATASTDTQY
>TRBJ2-2|TRBV5-6
ASSLGRGYTGELF
>TRBJ2-4|TRBV9
ASSVDPGSNIQY
>TRBJ2-5|TRBV7-2
ASSFAFYRGQETQY
>TRBJ2-5|TRBV18
ASSPGGPQETQY
>TRBJ2-7|TRBV7-2
ASSSSSGGRPYEQY
>TRBJ2-7|TRBV27
ASSFGYEQY
>TRBJ1-2|TRBV10-2
ASSTSRDSGGYT
>TRBJ2-1|TRBV7-9
ASSLVVGTHNEQF
>TRBJ2-6|TRBV6-4
ASSVTGSSGANVLT
>TRBJ2-5|TRBV6-1
ASSESGGGETQY
>TRBJ2-7|TRBV5-1
ASSFQVAVREQY
>TRBJ1-5|TRBV2
ASSEQSANQPQH
>TRBJ2-7|TRBV11-2
ASSLPLGQGEQY